This TCR beta chain originates from a study of cytomegalovirus exposure and HLA in healthy donors. Study at large: About 85 million unique TCR sequences came from HLA-typed donors in an early release.

In regard to this clone: Its antigen is not known.

Use of 60 Vbeta and 13 Jbeta primers characterized the PCR. In the original processing: Later, roughly 80 million unique TCR beta chains were counted in an analysis, and approximately 10 million of them were shared. Some clones are missing from TCRdb's copy, which holds only in-frame ones; the method was immunoSEQ multiplex PCR. The V and J calls and clone size were taken over from that table, and D and trimming were inferred from the DNA. The profile shows under 110,000 clones, about 70% of them singletons. General study points: Several of the most significant clusters appeared linked to common viral pathogens, based on a later analysis. Among the CMV-associated chains, a few were confirmed in vitro as specific for CMV antigens.

Losses at the gene ends were 7 bases for V and 5 bases for J; bases not matched to a gene: 7. The CDR3 runs to 14 residues. CDR1 is ENHRY, CDR2 SYGVKD, per germline. The sample was PBMCs. This sequence originates from a boy between 5 and 17 years old in good health and CMV-seronegative. The rearrangement uses TRBV10-3 and TRBJ1-5; 8 bases line up with TRBD1. The CDR3 reads CAIIRTGKHQPQHF. Written as DNA, the CDR3 is TGTGCCATCATCAGGACAGGGAAGCATCAGCCCCAGCATTTT.